This passage covers 26 T cell receptor beta chains from one sample sequenced in a study of control samples from healthy donors and cancer patients (dated by TCRdb to 2018 to 2020). The library was obtained by the immunoSEQ multiplex PCR assay. TCRdb carries this immuneACCESS record with in-frame sequences only. Its versions omit some clonotypes, under half of them owing to an unresolved V gene in the studies checked, with the rest unexplained. This sample has 120,000 to 150,000 clones in its table, and about 90% of those were observed once. The ten biggest clones cover under 9% of the sample. Sequencing used blood. Receptors were obtained from a man younger than 35 in good health.

The chain carries TRBV5-1 and TRBJ2-3, with 7 positions matching TRBD2. The CDR3 runs to 15 residues. Germline loops: CDR1 SGHRS, CDR2 YFSETQ. V was clipped by 2 bases and J by 2 bases; unmatched bases: 5. The CDR3 here is CASSFSAGNTDTQYF. The CDR3 coding sequence is TGCGCCAGCAGCTTTTCAGCGGGGAACACAGATACGCAGTATTTT.

The chain combines TRBV9 with TRBJ1-2; 9 nucleotides line up with TRBD1. The germline V gene encodes CDR1 SGDLS and CDR2 YYNGEE. V was clipped by 3 bases and J by 8 bases; unmatched bases: 5. CDR3 size: 13 residues. The CDR3 sequence is CASSAGTGKGYTF. CDR3 bases: TGTGCCAGCAGCGCCGGGACAGGGAAGGGCTACACCTTC.

The chain links TRBV4-2 to TRBJ2-3; 13 nucleotides agree with TRBD2. The CDR3 length is 15 residues. CDR1 is LGHNA, CDR2 YNFKEQ, per germline. V was clipped by 2 bases and J by 6 bases; unmatched bases: 2. The CDR3 DNA is TGTGCCAGCAGCCAACCGGGACTAGCGGGGGATACGCAGTATTTT. Protein: CASSQPGLAGDTQYF.

Regarding this clone: The sample has other DNA sequences that encode this CDR3 too. This CDR3 is CASSMGQSRTEAFF. The CDR3 coding sequence is TGTGCCAGTAGTATGGGACAGAGCCGTACTGAAGCTTTCTTT. V is TRBV19 and J is TRBJ1-1; TRBD1 agrees at 7 bases. V was pared by 3 bases and J by 5 bases, with 6 bases of the junction left unmatched. Germline values: CDR1 LNHDA, CDR2 SQIVND (reference sequence). This CDR3 is 14 amino acids long. Full variable domain (outside the CDR3, taken from reference TRBV19 and TRBJ1-1): DGGITQSPKYLFRKEGQNVTLSCEQNLNHDAMYWYRQDPGQGLRLIYYSQIVNDFQKGDIAEGYSVSREKKESFPLTVTSAQKNPTAFYLCASSMGQSRTEAFFGQGTRLTVV.

The chain joins TRBV5-5 to TRBJ2-7, with 12 bases aligning to TRBD2. In germline, CDR1 is SGHKS, CDR2 YYEKEE (reference sequence). CDR3 length: 16 amino acids. With 0 bases clipped from V and 5 bases from J, the junction kept 6 bases outside the gene matches. The CDR3 DNA follows: TGTGCCAGCAGCTTGGAGGCTAGCGGGGGGGCGGACGAGCAGTACTTC. Its protein product is CASSLEASGGADEQYF.

This chain links TRBV6-5 with TRBJ1-6, with no clear D. CDR1 and CDR2 (germline): MNHEY, SVGAGI. This CDR3 is 16 amino acids long. Trimming stripped 4 bases from V and 0 bases from J, with 10 bases between. CDR3 amino acids: CASSFSKSSYNSPLHF. CDR3 sequence (DNA): TGTGCCAGCAGTTTCTCCAAGAGCTCCTATAATTCACCCCTCCACTTT.

The chain carries TRBV4-1 and TRBJ1-6; 9 positions match TRBD1. Germline-derived CDR1 and CDR2 are MGHRA and YSYEKL. CDR3 length: 14 amino acids. Trimming at V came to 7 bases and at J to 9 bases, leaving 7 bases not matched to a gene. CDR3 in DNA: TGCGCCAGCAACCCGGGACAGGGCACTTCACCCCTCCACTTT. Its protein is CASNPGQGTSPLHF.

On this clone: An end of the junction does not agree with germline; a read error may underlie this. The chain joins TRBV10-3 to TRBJ1-2; perhaps TRBD1 as D (5 bases). Per germline, CDR1 ENHRY and CDR2 SYGVKD. CDR3 length: 13 residues. CDR3 in amino acids: CAITPGGTYSYTF. The CDR3 coding sequence is TGTGCCATCACCCCGGGGGGTACCTATAGCTACACCTTC.

This chain links TRBV4-2 with TRBJ2-5; perhaps TRBD1 as D (6 bases). In germline, CDR1 is LGHNA, CDR2 YNFKEQ. This CDR3 has 13 amino acids. V lost 5 bases, J lost 4 bases, and 11 bases lay in between. For the CDR3, the DNA is TGTGCCAGCAGCGAAGGACAGATAGAGACCCAGTACTTC. Encoded protein: CASSEGQIETQYF.

Concerning this clone itself: An end of the junction does not agree with germline; a read error may underlie this. The chain employs TRBV9 and TRBJ1-5; perhaps TRBD1 as D (5 bases). The V gene's germline CDR1 is SGDLS and CDR2 YYNGEE. This CDR3 contains 13 residues. CDR3 region: CASSVEGDQAQHF. The CDR3 nucleotides are TGTGCCAGCAGCGTAGAAGGGGATCAGGCCCAGCATTTT.

The chain employs TRBV18 and TRBJ2-5; no clear D gene. V was shortened by 3 bases and J by 1 base, with 6 bases between the two germline ends. The CDR3 has 13 amino acids. Germline-derived CDR1 and CDR2 are KGHSH and LQKENI. CDR3: CASSPVPQETQYF. CDR3 DNA sequence: TGTGCCAGCTCACCGGTGCCCCAAGAGACCCAGTACTTC.

The rearrangement links TRBV2 to TRBJ2-7; D gene uncertain. Between the trimmed V and J ends, which lost 3 bases and 2 bases, there was a span of 5 bases. The CDR3 covers 12 residues. Looked up from germline, CDR1 is SNHLY and CDR2 is FYNNEI. Here the CDR3 reads CASSESTYEQYF. CDR3 nucleotides: TGTGCCAGCAGTGAGTCTACCTACGAGCAGTACTTC.

V usage is TRBV6-1 and J usage is TRBJ2-3; TRBD2 matches at 10 bases. Germline CDR1 is MNHNS and CDR2 is SASEGT. Trimming cost V 3 bases and J 6 bases; bases outside gene matches: 9. The length of the CDR3 is 16 residues. The CDR3 sequence: CASSDSSGGAGDTQYF. DNA for the CDR3: TGTGCCAGCAGTGATTCCAGCGGGGGGGCCGGGGATACGCAGTATTTT.

J is TRBJ2-3 and V is TRBV7-3; 8 nucleotides align to TRBD2. Germline CDR1 is SGHTA and CDR2 is FQGTGA. V lost 1 base and J lost 2; bases outside the gene matches: 5. This CDR3 has 16 residues. The CDR3 loop is CASSLIGGGFTDTQYF. As DNA, the CDR3 is TGTGCCAGCAGCTTAATAGGCGGGGGGTTCACAGATACGCAGTATTTT. The full variable domain, in which reference TRBV7-3 and TRBJ2-3 provide the parts outside the CDR3, is GAGVSQTPSNKVTEKGKYVELRCDPISGHTALYWYRQSLGQGPEFLIYFQGTGAADDSGLPNDRFFAVRPEGSVSTLKIQRTERGDSAVYLCASSLIGGGFTDTQYFGPGTRLTVL.

Written as DNA, the CDR3 is TGTGCCAGCAGTTTAAACAGGGAGGAATCTTGGAACATTCAGTACTTC. Translation gives CASSLNREESWNIQYF. The chain combines TRBV27 with TRBJ2-4; D is tentatively TRBD1 or TRBD2 (6 bases each). The CDR3 has 16 residues. Germline CDR1 and CDR2: MNHEY and SMNVEV (reference sequence). Trimming pared 2 bases from V and 7 bases from J, leaving 18 bases between.

The rearrangement uses TRBV5-1 and TRBJ1-5; D remains ambiguous. There are 15 residues in the CDR3. V lost 0 bases and J lost 1, with 8 bases in between. Germline CDR1 SGHRS, CDR2 YFSETQ. CDR3 residues: CASSLDGLSNQPQHF. As DNA, the CDR3 is TGCGCCAGCAGCTTGGACGGGTTGAGCAATCAGCCCCAGCATTTT.

The chain uses TRBV6-2 or TRBV6-3 and TRBJ1-5; D call uncertain. Between the trimmed V and J ends, which lost 2 bases and 4 bases, there was a span of 15 bases. Germline CDR1 and CDR2: MNHEY and SVGEGT. The CDR3 extends over 16 amino acids. The CDR3 bases are TGTGCCAGCAGTTACGGGGAATGGGGAAAGAATCAGCCCCAGCATTTT. The encoded protein is CASSYGEWGKNQPQHF.

J is TRBJ1-1 and V is TRBV2, with 7 bases lining up with TRBD1. The CDR3 covers 12 residues. J was trimmed by 9 bases and V by 3 bases; bases with no gene match: 4. CDR1 and CDR2 from the germline V gene are SNHLY and FYNNEI. Here the CDR3 reads CASSDLDRQAFF. Here the CDR3 DNA reads TGTGCCAGCAGTGATTTGGACAGGCAAGCTTTCTTT. Full variable domain (rest looked up from reference TRBV2 and TRBJ1-1): EPEVTQTPSHQVTQMGQEVILRCVPISNHLYFYWYRQILGQKVEFLVSFYNNEISEKSEIFDDQFSVERPDGSNFTLKIRSTKLEDSAMYFCASSDLDRQAFFGQGTRLTVV.

The chain joins TRBV3-1 (or the pseudogene TRBV3-2) to TRBJ2-1; 9 nucleotides agree with TRBD1. CDR3 length: 17 amino acids. The junction had 15 bases not matched to a gene; V was cut back by 3 bases and J by 9 bases. Per germline, CDR1 LGHDT and CDR2 YNNKEL (reference sequence). In DNA, the CDR3 is TGTGCCAGCAGCCACACAGGGGGCGCCCGGTCTTTGGGTGAGCAGTTCTTC. Encoded protein: CASSHTGGARSLGEQFF.

This chain connects TRBV18 to TRBJ2-7, with D possibly being TRBD1 or TRBD2 (6 bases each). V was pared by 1 base and J by 4 bases, with 17 bases between. The CDR3 is 16 residues long. Looked up from germline, CDR1 is KGHSH and CDR2 is LQKENI. CDR3 DNA: TGTGCCAGCTCACCACGGGGGCCTTCGGGAGCTTACGAGCAGTACTTC. It translates to CASSPRGPSGAYEQYF.

V and J are TRBV19 and TRBJ1-1, with TRBD1 as a possible D gene (5 bases). V was pared by 0 bases and J by 11 bases, with 7 bases between. Germline CDR1 reads LNHDA; CDR2 reads SQIVND (reference sequence). CDR3 size: 11 residues. CDR3 region: CASSIDRVAFF. The CDR3, as DNA: TGTGCCAGTAGTATAGACAGGGTCGCTTTCTTT.

This chain uses TRBV5-5 with TRBJ1-5; D may be TRBD1 (5 bases). V lost 2 bases, J lost 4 bases, and 13 bases lay in between. This CDR3 contains 15 residues. Germline V CDR1 and CDR2: SGHKS, YYEKEE (reference sequence). The CDR3 coding sequence is TGTGCCAGCAGCTTTGAGGGGTCGGCGAATCAGCCCCAGCATTTT. Protein sequence: CASSFEGSANQPQHF.

The chain carries TRBV11-2 and TRBJ2-1, with D uncertain. Germline CDR1 SGHAT, CDR2 FQNNGV. CDR3 length: 13 amino acids. Trimming took off 0 bases at V and 10 bases at J, with 10 bases between the two ends. Here the CDR3 DNA reads TGTGCCAGCAGCTTAGATAGACGTGAGGAGCAGTTCTTC. Protein: CASSLDRREEQFF.

The genes are TRBV4-1 and TRBJ1-6, with D maybe TRBD1 (5 bases). The V and J ends lost 0 bases and 10 bases respectively, with 16 bases between them. The V gene's germline CDR1 is MGHRA and CDR2 YSYEKL. CDR3 length: 16 amino acids. CDR3 amino acids: CASSQDVTAPRSPLHF. CDR3 in DNA: TGCGCCAGCAGCCAAGATGTGACAGCACCGCGGTCACCCCTCCACTTT.

This chain links TRBV30 with TRBJ2-2; D is unclear. The V and J ends lost 0 bases and 3 bases respectively, with 11 bases between them. Germline CDR1 GTSNPN, CDR2 SVGIG (reference sequence). The CDR3 runs 15 residues. The CDR3, as DNA: TGTGCCTGGAGTGTTTTGGATCGGGACACCGGGGAGCTGTTTTTT. It encodes CAWSVLDRDTGELFF.

The chain uses TRBV9 and TRBJ2-5, with TRBD2 matching 7 bases. The CDR3 spans 16 residues. Germline CDR1 and CDR2: SGDLS and YYNGEE. The V segment lost 3 bases and the J segment 1 base; nucleotides outside the gene matches: 9. In DNA form, the CDR3 reads TGTGCCAGCAGCGCCTGGGGGGGACCCCCCCAAGAGACCCAGTACTTC. It specifies CASSAWGGPPQETQYF.